This T cell receptor beta chain was obtained from a study of T cell changes during pregnancy in multiple sclerosis. The protocol was immunoSEQ multiplex PCR, while the TCRdb copy is restricted to in-frame clones and leaves out a portion. This sample has tens of thousands of clones, with about 85% found just once. CDR3 size: 15 residues. Germline lookup yields CDR1 SGHVS and CDR2 FQNEAQ. V shed 3 bases and J shed 1 base, with 12 bases lying between them. The sequence was obtained from a female donor with multiple sclerosis, enrolled in a pregnancy study. The specimen was CD4+ T cells from peripheral blood mononuclear cells, collected before pregnancy. The chain combines TRBV7-8 with TRBJ2-5; TRBD2 might be the D (6 bases). The DNA of the CDR3 is TGTGCCAGCAGCTTTCGGCGGGACCCCCAAGAGACCCAGTACTTC. Translated: CASSFRRDPQETQYF.